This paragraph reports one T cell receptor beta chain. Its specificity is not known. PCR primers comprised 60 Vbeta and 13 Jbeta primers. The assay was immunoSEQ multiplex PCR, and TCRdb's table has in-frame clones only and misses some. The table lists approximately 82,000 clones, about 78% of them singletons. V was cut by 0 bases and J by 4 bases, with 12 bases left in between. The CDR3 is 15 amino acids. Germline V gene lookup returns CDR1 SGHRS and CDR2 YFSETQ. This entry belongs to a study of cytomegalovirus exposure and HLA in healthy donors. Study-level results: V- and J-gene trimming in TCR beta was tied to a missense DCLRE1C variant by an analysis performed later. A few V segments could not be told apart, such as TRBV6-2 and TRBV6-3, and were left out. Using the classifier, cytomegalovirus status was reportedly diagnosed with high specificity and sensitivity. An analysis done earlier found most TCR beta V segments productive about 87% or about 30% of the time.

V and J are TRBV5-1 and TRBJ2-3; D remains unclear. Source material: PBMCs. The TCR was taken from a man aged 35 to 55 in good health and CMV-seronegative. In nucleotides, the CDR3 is TGCGCCAGCAGCTTGGGCCGTGGAGTCGCAGATACGCAGTATTTT. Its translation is CASSLGRGVADTQYF.